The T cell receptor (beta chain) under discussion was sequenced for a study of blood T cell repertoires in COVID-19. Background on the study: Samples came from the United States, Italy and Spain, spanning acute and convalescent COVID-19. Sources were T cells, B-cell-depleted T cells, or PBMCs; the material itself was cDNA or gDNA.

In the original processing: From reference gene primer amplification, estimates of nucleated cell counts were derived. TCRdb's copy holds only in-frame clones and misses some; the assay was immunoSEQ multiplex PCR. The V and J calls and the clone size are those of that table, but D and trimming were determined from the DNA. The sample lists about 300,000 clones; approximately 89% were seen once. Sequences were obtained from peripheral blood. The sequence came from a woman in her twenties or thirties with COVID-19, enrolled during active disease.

The CDR3 spells CASSHGSGANNEQFF. In DNA, the CDR3 is TGTGCCAGCAGCCACGGCAGCGGAGCTAACAATGAGCAGTTCTTC. The chain uses TRBV3-1 (or the pseudogene TRBV3-2) and TRBJ2-1; maybe TRBD2 (5 bases). The germline gives CDR1 LGHDT, CDR2 YNNKEL (reference sequence). Trimming left V 3 bases short and J 5 bases short, with 14 bases between. The CDR3 covers 15 residues.